The 22 T cell receptor beta chains below all came from one sample that was sequenced in a study of T cell responses to AZD1222 COVID-19 vaccine (dated by TCRdb to the early 2020s). The library relied on the immunoSEQ multiplex PCR assay. Drawn from immuneACCESS, this table holds only the in-frame rearrangements with V and J called that TCRdb kept. Clones are partly lost; checked studies trace under half to an unresolved V gene and leave the rest unexplained. The sample yields roughly 200,000 clones; approximately 93% were counted once. 1.5% to 2% of the sample lies in the top ten. Reading the label with the study, this specimen's time point is: about 28 days (+/-7) after the second vaccine dose. The input for sequencing was peripheral blood, taken 28 days after the second AZD1222 dose. Source of these receptors: an adult who received the AZD1222 COVID-19 vaccine.

This chain links TRBV27 with TRBJ2-1, with 7 bases that match TRBD2. With V trimmed by 4 bases and J by 10 bases, 13 bases remained unmatched. Germline V gives CDR1 MNHEY, CDR2 SMNVEV (reference sequence). The CDR3 is 15 amino acids. DNA for the CDR3: TGTGCCAGCAGTTCTGGGACTACGAGGGCTGGGGAGCAGTTCTTC. Amino acid sequence: CASSSGTTRAGEQFF.

The chain combines TRBV7-2 with TRBJ1-2; no firm D call. Trimming took off 2 bases at V and 1 base at J, with 14 bases between the two ends. CDR3 length: 16 residues. Germline V gene sequence: CDR1 SGHTA, CDR2 FQGNSA. The CDR3 bases are TGTGCCAGCAGCTTACAAACGACAAGGATTAACTATGGCTACACCTTC. Translation gives CASSLQTTRINYGYTF.

The chain is built from TRBV18 and TRBJ2-1; the match to TRBD2 covers 10 bases. The germline CDR1 and CDR2 sequences are KGHSH and LQKENI. The CDR3 totals 15 residues. With 5 bases clipped from V and 9 bases from J, the junction kept 10 bases outside the gene matches. CDR3 nucleotide sequence: TGTGCCAGCTCAGTCAATCTAGCGGGAGAGGGTGAGCAGTTCTTC. It is translated as CASSVNLAGEGEQFF.

The chain uses TRBV18 and TRBJ2-1, with TRBD2 as a possible D gene (5 bases). Germline V CDR1 and CDR2: KGHSH, LQKENI. The germline V and J ends were trimmed by 1 base and 4 bases, with 11 bases remaining between them. CDR3 length: 15 residues. The CDR3 here is CASSPQDLPYNEQFF. In DNA, the CDR3 is TGTGCCAGCTCACCACAGGACTTACCGTACAATGAGCAGTTCTTC.

V is TRBV5-5 and J is TRBJ2-7; either TRBD1 or TRBD2 may fit D (5 bases each). Trimming shortened V by 1 base and J by 1 base, and 9 bases separated the two germline ends. This CDR3 has 14 residues. From germline, CDR1 is SGHKS and CDR2 YYEKEE (reference sequence). The DNA for the CDR3 is TGTGCCAGCAGCTTGTTGGGGGAATCCTACGAGCAGTACTTC. Translating gives CASSLLGESYEQYF.

V usage is TRBV10-1 and J usage is TRBJ1-2; D remains unclear. Germline V CDR1 and CDR2: WNHNN, SYGVQD (reference sequence). The CDR3 has 8 residues. V gave up 11 bases and J gave up 4 bases, with 2 bases separating them. This CDR3 reads CAGYGYTF. As DNA, the CDR3 is TGCGCCGGCTATGGCTACACCTTC.

In regard to this clone: Likely a read error: the CDR3 ends without its conserved phenylalanine or tryptophan. The DNA is omitted, as the CDR3 cannot be located on it reliably, and the CDR3 follows TCRdb's listing. The V and J genes are TRBV21-1 and TRBJ1-2. TRBV21-1 is marked as a pseudogene. Both ends counted, the CDR3 spans 10 residues. The CDR3 here is CASSKFGGGV.

The chain recombines TRBV7-9 with TRBJ2-5; D gene uncertain. Germline CDR1 SEHNR, CDR2 FQNEAQ (reference sequence). The V end was cut by 3 bases, the J end by 6 bases, with 8 bases between. The CDR3 totals 12 residues. The CDR3 bases are TGTGCCAGCAGCTTGGGTAGCCAGACCCAGTACTTC. Its protein is CASSLGSQTQYF.

This chain uses TRBV29-1 with TRBJ1-6; no clear D gene. V lost 4 bases and J lost 0, with 7 bases in between. The germline V gene encodes CDR1 SQVTM and CDR2 ANQGSEA. The CDR3 spans 14 residues. CDR3 DNA sequence: TGCAGCGTTGGACCCCACTCCTATAATTCACCCCTCCACTTT. As protein: CSVGPHSYNSPLHF.

The rearrangement joins TRBV11-2 to TRBJ1-2; a weak D match, TRBD1 (6 bases). Trimming stripped 4 bases from V and 4 bases from J, with 16 bases between. This CDR3 has 15 amino acids. Per germline, CDR1 SGHAT and CDR2 FQNNGV. The CDR3 coding sequence is TGTGCCAGCAGCTCCGATGTAAGGGGGGTCTATGGCTACACCTTC. Residues: CASSSDVRGVYGYTF. The full variable domain, in which reference TRBV11-2 and TRBJ1-2 provide the parts outside the CDR3, is EAGVAQSPRYKIIEKRQSVAFWCNPISGHATLYWYQQILGQGPKLLIQFQNNGVVDDSQLPKDRFSAERLKGVDSTLKIQPAKLEDSAVYLCASSSDVRGVYGYTFGSGTRLTVV.

As regards this clone: Other DNA sequences in the same sample also yield this CDR3. V is TRBV27 and J is TRBJ1-1; TRBD1 aligns across 9 bases. Trimming took 4 bases from V and 5 from J; bases not matched to a gene: 2. CDR3 length equals 13 residues. Germline values: CDR1 MNHEY, CDR2 SMNVEV (reference sequence). CDR3 bases: TGTGCCAGCAGTTCTGACAGGGGGACTGAAGCTTTCTTT. Translation gives CASSSDRGTEAFF.

The rearrangement links TRBV12-3 or TRBV12-4 to TRBJ1-1; 10 bases are shared with TRBD1. CDR3 length: 13 amino acids. V was clipped by 6 bases and J by 7 bases; unmatched bases: 5. Here the CDR3 DNA reads TGTGCCAGCAGAACGACAGGGGGCGGTGAAGCTTTCTTT. It codes for CASRTTGGGEAFF.

The chain joins TRBV7-9 to TRBJ1-4; a possible D gene is TRBD1 (6 bases). V lost 5 bases, J lost 5 bases, and 15 bases lay in between. The V gene's germline CDR1 is SEHNR and CDR2 FQNEAQ (reference sequence). This CDR3 has 15 amino acids. DNA of the CDR3: TGTGCCAGCAGCCCCGGACAGACCGAAAATGAAAAACTGTTTTTT. It specifies CASSPGQTENEKLFF.

The chain is built from TRBV7-2 and TRBJ2-1; TRBD2 agrees at 10 bases. V shed 8 bases, J shed 3 bases, and the junction held 1 base outside the gene matches. This CDR3 contains 13 residues. Germline assignment: CDR1 SGHTA and CDR2 FQGNSA. The DNA of the CDR3 is TGTGCCAGCGGACTAGCGGTCTACAATGAGCAGTTCTTC. Its translation is CASGLAVYNEQFF.

The chain couples TRBV21-1 to TRBJ2-3. TRBV21-1 is a pseudogene segment. The CDR3 contains 16 residues. CDR3: CASSPPCGPSTDTQYF. CDR3 sequence (DNA): TGTGCCAGCAGCCCGCCTTGCGGACCTAGCACAGATACGCAGTATTTT.

The chain couples TRBV6-6 to TRBJ1-1, with D maybe TRBD1 (6 bases). CDR1 and CDR2 (germline): MNHNY, SVGAGI (reference sequence). The V end lost 5 bases, the J end lost 3 bases, and 16 bases lay between the germline ends. The CDR3 contains 15 residues. The CDR3: CASSQQQGPDTEAFF. CDR3 in DNA: TGTGCCAGCAGTCAACAACAGGGACCCGACACTGAAGCTTTCTTT.

The chain combines TRBV9 with TRBJ1-1, with D uncertain. Germline V CDR1 and CDR2: SGDLS, YYNGEE. Trimming pared 0 bases from V and 2 bases from J, leaving 5 bases between. CDR3 length equals 13 residues. The CDR3, as DNA: TGTGCCAGCAGCGTAGAGGTAAACACTGAAGCTTTCTTT. Amino acid sequence: CASSVEVNTEAFF.

The CDR3 nucleotides are TGCGCCAGCAGCTCCAGGGAGGGTGGCTACACCTTC. Residues: CASSSREGGYTF. The chain employs TRBV4-1 and TRBJ1-2, with D perhaps matching TRBD1 (5 bases). V was cut by 5 bases and J by 7 bases, with 11 bases left in between. The CDR3 sequence is 12 residues long. Germline V gene lookup returns CDR1 MGHRA and CDR2 YSYEKL.

This clone came up once. The chain recombines TRBV6-5 with TRBJ1-1; D is possibly TRBD1 (5 bases). The germline V gene encodes CDR1 MNHEY and CDR2 SVGAGI. Trimming cost V 3 bases and J 0 bases, with 8 bases left between them. The CDR3 consists of 14 residues. CDR3 in DNA: TGTGCCAGCAGTTATTCAGGGATGAACACTGAAGCTTTCTTT. Protein: CASSYSGMNTEAFF.

This sequence joins TRBV7-2 and TRBJ2-5; 14 bases align to TRBD2. The CDR3 sequence is 17 residues long. CDR1 is SGHTA, CDR2 FQGNSA, per germline. V lost 4 bases and J lost 6; bases outside the gene matches: 10. CDR3 amino acids: CASSSRTSGGPIKTQYF. In DNA, the CDR3 is TGTGCCAGCAGCTCACGGACTAGCGGGGGGCCGATAAAGACCCAGTACTTC.

This clone was recorded once. The chain couples TRBV29-1 to TRBJ2-7; 7 nucleotides line up with TRBD1. Germline trimming cut 2 bases from V and 3 bases from J; bases unmatched to any gene: 10. CDR1 SQVTM and CDR2 ANQGSEA come from the germline V gene. This CDR3 has 15 amino acids. The CDR3 reads CSVEFGTETFYEQYF. CDR3 nucleotide sequence: TGCAGCGTTGAATTCGGGACAGAAACTTTCTACGAGCAGTACTTC.

The V call is TRBV2, the J call TRBJ1-6; D uncertain. The CDR3 has 13 amino acids. CDR1 and CDR2 (germline): SNHLY, FYNNEI. Trimming stripped 7 bases from V and 3 bases from J, with 7 bases between. CDR3 region: CASIQLYNSPLHF. The CDR3 DNA reads as TGTGCCAGCATACAGCTCTATAATTCACCCCTCCACTTT. Using reference TRBV2 and TRBJ1-6 for the parts outside the CDR3, the full variable domain is EPEVTQTPSHQVTQMGQEVILRCVPISNHLYFYWYRQILGQKVEFLVSFYNNEISEKSEIFDDQFSVERPDGSNFTLKIRSTKLEDSAMYFCASIQLYNSPLHFGNGTRLTVT.